The source of this TCR beta chain is a study of cytomegalovirus exposure and HLA in healthy donors. Study findings and constraints: TCR clusters originating in the first cohort tended to co-occur in the 110 or so validation repertoires, according to a later analysis.

Among the 110 or so subjects of the validation cohort, separate from the roughly 670-subject first cohort, were the donors. V trimming: 3 bases; J trimming: 1 base; junction bases outside the gene matches: 3. CDR1 is SNHLY and CDR2 is FYNNEI in the germline V gene. The length of the CDR3 is 15 residues. This table comes from immunoSEQ multiplex PCR, and its TCRdb copy is limited to in-frame clones, with some not included. The sample has approximately 140,000 clones; 86% are singletons. As for this clone: Its target is not known.

The sequence was collected from a man in his late teens or twenties in good health and CMV-seronegative. V usage is TRBV2 and J usage is TRBJ2-3, with 8 nucleotides matching TRBD1. The sample taken for sequencing was PBMCs. In nucleotides, the CDR3 is TGTGCCAGCAGTGAGGCAGGGGGCGGCACAGATACGCAGTATTTT. Protein product: CASSEAGGGTDTQYF.